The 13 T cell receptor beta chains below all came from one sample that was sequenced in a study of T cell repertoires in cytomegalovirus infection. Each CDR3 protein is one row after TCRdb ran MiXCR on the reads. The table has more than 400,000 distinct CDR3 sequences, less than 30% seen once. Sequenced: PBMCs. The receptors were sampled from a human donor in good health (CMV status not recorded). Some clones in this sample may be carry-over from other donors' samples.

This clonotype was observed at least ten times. CDR3 coding DNA: TGTGCCAGCAGCTCCGGGACAGGGAGCTCCTACGAGCAGTACTTC. As protein: CASSSGTGSSYEQYF. The chain combines TRBV7-2 with TRBJ2-7, with 9 positions matching TRBD1. The CDR3 contains 15 residues. Germline lookup yields CDR1 SGHTA and CDR2 FQGNSA. J was trimmed by 0 bases and V by 4 bases; bases with no gene match: 4.

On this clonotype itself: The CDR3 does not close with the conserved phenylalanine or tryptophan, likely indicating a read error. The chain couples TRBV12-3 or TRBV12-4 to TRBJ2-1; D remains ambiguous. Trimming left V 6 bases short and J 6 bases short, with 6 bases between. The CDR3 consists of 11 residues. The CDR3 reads CASRFRNEQFS. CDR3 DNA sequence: TGTGCCAGCAGATTCCGCAATGAGCAGTTCTCC.

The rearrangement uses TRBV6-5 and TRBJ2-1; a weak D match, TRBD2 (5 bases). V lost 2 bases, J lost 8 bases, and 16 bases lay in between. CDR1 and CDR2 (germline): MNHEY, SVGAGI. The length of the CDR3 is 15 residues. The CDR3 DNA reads TGTGCCAGCAGTTACACGGACTCCCGAGCCTATGAGCAGTTCTTC. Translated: CASSYTDSRAYEQFF.

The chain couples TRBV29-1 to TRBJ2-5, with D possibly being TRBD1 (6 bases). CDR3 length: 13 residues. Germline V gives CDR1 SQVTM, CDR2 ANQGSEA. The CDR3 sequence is CSLRRDTQETQYF. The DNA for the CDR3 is TGCAGTCTTCGCCGGGACACCCAAGAGACCCAGTACTTC.

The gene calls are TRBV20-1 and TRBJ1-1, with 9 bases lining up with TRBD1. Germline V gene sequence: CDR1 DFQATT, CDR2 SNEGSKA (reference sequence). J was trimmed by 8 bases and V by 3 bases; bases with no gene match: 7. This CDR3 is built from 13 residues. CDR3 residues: CSASRTGAAEAFF. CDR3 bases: TGCAGTGCTAGCAGGACAGGGGCCGCAGAAGCTTTCTTT.

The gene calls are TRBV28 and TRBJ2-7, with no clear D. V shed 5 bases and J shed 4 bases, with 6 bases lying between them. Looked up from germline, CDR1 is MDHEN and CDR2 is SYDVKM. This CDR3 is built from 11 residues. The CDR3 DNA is TGTGCCAGCAGTGGGGTATACGAGCAGTACTTC. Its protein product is CASSGVYEQYF.

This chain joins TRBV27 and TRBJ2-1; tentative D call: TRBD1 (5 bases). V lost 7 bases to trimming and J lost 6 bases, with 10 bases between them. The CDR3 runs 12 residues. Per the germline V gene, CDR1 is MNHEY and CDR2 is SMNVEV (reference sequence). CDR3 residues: CASTGSINEQFF. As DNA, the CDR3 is TGTGCCAGCACAGGGTCGATCAATGAGCAGTTCTTC.

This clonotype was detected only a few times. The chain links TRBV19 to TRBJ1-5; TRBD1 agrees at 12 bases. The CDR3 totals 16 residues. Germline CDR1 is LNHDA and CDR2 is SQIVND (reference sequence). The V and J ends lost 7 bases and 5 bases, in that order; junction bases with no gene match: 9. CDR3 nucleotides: TGTGCCAGTACCCCCACCGGGACAGGGGGCTATCAGCCCCAGCATTTT. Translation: CASTPTGTGGYQPQHF. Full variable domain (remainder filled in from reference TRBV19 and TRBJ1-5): DGGITQSPKYLFRKEGQNVTLSCEQNLNHDAMYWYRQDPGQGLRLIYYSQIVNDFQKGDIAEGYSVSREKKESFPLTVTSAQKNPTAFYLCASTPTGTGGYQPQHFGDGTRLSIL.

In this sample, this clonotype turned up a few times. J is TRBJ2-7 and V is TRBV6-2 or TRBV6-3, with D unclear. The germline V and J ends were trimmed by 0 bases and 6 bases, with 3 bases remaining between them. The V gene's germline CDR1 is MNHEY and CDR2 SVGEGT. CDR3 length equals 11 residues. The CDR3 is CASSYSGEQYV. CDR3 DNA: TGTGCCAGCAGTTACTCGGGCGAGCAGTACGTC.

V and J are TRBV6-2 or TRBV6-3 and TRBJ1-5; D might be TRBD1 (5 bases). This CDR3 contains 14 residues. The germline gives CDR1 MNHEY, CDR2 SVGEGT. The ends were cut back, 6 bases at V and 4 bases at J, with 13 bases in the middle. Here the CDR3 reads CASRIDGTNQPQHF. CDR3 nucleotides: TGTGCCAGCAGAATTGACGGGACGAATCAGCCCCAGCATTTT.

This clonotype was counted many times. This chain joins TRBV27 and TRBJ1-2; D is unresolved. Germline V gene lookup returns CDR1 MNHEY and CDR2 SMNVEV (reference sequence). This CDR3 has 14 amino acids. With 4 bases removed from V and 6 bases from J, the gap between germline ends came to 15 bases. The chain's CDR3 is CASSSVGPRHGYTF. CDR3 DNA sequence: TGTGCCAGCAGTTCGGTGGGCCCCCGACATGGCTACACCTTC.

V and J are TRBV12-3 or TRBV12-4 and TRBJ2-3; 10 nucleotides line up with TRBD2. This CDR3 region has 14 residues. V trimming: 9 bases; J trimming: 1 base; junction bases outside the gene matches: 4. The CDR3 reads CASLTSGGTDTQYF. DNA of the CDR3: TGTGCCAGTTTAACTAGCGGGGGCACAGATACGCAGTATTTT.

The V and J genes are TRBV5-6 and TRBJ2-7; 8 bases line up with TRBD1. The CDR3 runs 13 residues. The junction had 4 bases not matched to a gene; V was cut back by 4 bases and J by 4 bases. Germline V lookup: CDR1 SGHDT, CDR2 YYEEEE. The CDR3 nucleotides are TGTGCCAGCAGCGGAGGACAGGGTTACGAGCAGTACGTC. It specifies CASSGGQGYEQYV.